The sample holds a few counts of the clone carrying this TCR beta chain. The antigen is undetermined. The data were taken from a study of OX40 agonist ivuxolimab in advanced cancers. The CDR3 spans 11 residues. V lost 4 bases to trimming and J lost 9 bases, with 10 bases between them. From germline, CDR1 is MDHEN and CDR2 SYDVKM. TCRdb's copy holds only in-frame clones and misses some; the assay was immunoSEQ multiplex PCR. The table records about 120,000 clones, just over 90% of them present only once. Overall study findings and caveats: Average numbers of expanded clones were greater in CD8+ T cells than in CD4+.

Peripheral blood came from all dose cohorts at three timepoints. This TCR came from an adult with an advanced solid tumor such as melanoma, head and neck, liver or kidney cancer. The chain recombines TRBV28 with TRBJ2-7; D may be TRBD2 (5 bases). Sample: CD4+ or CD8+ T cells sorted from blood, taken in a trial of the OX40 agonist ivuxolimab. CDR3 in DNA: TGTGCCAGCAGTTCCGGGGTATGGCAGTACTTC. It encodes CASSSGVWQYF.